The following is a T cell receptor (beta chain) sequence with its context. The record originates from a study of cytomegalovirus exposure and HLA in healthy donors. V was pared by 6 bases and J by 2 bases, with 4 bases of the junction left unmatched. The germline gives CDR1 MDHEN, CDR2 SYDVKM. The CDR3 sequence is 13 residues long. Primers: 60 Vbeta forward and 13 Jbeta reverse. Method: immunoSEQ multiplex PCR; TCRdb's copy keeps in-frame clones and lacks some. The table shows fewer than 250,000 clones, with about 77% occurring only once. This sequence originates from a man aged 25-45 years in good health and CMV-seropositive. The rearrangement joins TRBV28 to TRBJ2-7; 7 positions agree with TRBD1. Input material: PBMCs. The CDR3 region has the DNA TGTGCCAGCAGGGTAGGGACAGCCTACGAGCAGTACTTC. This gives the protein CASRVGTAYEQYF.